The 4 T cell receptor beta chains given below trace back to one sample, sequenced in a study of identical twins. TCRdb re-called the 5' RACE reads with MiXCR, one entry per CDR3 protein. Of 700,000 or so distinct CDR3 sequences listed, 8.6% are singletons. These same records also appear under a second study, on yellow fever vaccine responses in identical twins.

Sequences were obtained from PBMCs. These receptor sequences come from a woman under 30 in good health.

A few counts support this clonotype. The rearrangement uses TRBV27 and TRBJ2-3; D may be TRBD1 (5 bases). Germline V gene sequence: CDR1 MNHEY, CDR2 SMNVEV (reference sequence). The CDR3 contains 17 residues. V was cut by 6 bases and J by 2 bases, with 21 bases left in between. The CDR3 protein is CASSPPPDRLSTDTQYF. The CDR3 coding sequence is TGTGCCAGCAGCCCCCCACCCGACAGACTCTCCACAGATACGCAGTATTTT.

In its sample, this clonotype was seen a few times. The chain employs TRBV5-5 and TRBJ2-5, with D perhaps given as TRBD1 or TRBD2 (5 bases each). The CDR3 has 16 residues. CDR1 is SGHKS and CDR2 is YYEKEE in the germline V gene (reference sequence). V was pared by 4 bases and J by 5 bases, with 21 bases between. Here the CDR3 DNA reads TGTGCCAGCAGCGAGCGCCTGCCCAGCTGGGGGGAGACCCAGTACTTC. This sequence encodes CASSERLPSWGETQYF.

V usage is TRBV2 and J usage is TRBJ2-1; weak D call: TRBD1 (6 bases). CDR3 length equals 15 residues. CDR1 and CDR2 (germline): SNHLY, FYNNEI. CDR3 nucleotides: TGTTTCAGCAGAGTGGGCAGGGGTTTTGACAATGAGCAGTTCTTC. This codes for CFSRVGRGFDNEQFF.

This clonotype was found a few times. V usage is TRBV7-2 and J usage is TRBJ2-3, with TRBD2 matching 8 bases. The length of the CDR3 is 14 residues. V lost 2 bases, J lost 4 bases, and 2 bases stayed unmatched. Germline V gives CDR1 SGHTA, CDR2 FQGNSA. CDR3 region: CASSLIAGSDTQYF. CDR3 DNA sequence: TGTGCCAGCAGCTTAATAGCGGGGTCAGATACGCAGTATTTT. Full variable domain (missing parts from reference TRBV7-2 and TRBJ2-3): GAGVSQSPSNKVTEKGKDVELRCDPISGHTALYWYRQSLGQGLEFLIYFQGNSAPDKSGLPSDRFSAERTGGSVSTLTIQRTQQEDSAVYLCASSLIAGSDTQYFGPGTRLTVL.